The rows below give T cell receptor beta chains drawn from one sample of a study of T cells in Graves' hyperthyroidism and ophthalmopathy. MiXCR, run by TCRdb on the multiplex PCR reads, gives a single entry per CDR3 protein. This repertoire shows hundreds of thousands of distinct CDR3 sequences, around 20% found once; its top ten account for about 35%. Sequencing was carried out using blood. Source of these receptors: a man aged 30 to 39 with Graves' ophthalmopathy. Both conserved end residues are part of each CDR3. The order of the fields is V gene, D gene, clone size, J gene, CDR3 DNA, CDR3 protein. D genes are given only for firm matches. A row's size may be missing; if present it is once, few, many or a size class.

>TRBV5-5|.|.|TRBJ2-3
TGTGCCAGCAGCACATCGAAGTCCCCAGATACGCAGTATTTT
CASSTSKSPDTQYF
>TRBV28|.|many|TRBJ2-3
TGTGCCAGCCGCCGAGGGAAAGATACGCAGTATTTT
CASRRGKDTQYF
>TRBV20-1|TRBD1|few|TRBJ2-7
TGCAGTGCTAGCCCGCGACAGGGGGGTTTTTACGAGCAGTACTTC
CSASPRQGGFYEQYF
>TRBV27|.|once|TRBJ2-7
TGTGCCGCTCGAAGCGGACGGGGCCCCTACGAGCAGTACTTC
CAARSGRGPYEQYF
>TRBV5-6|TRBD1|.|TRBJ2-4
TGTGCCAGCAGCCTCCAGGGACAGGGAAACATTCAGTACTTC
CASSLQGQGNIQYF
>TRBV20-1|.|.|TRBJ2-4
TGCAGTGCGTCGGACTACCAAGCCAAAAACATTCAGTACTTC
CSASDYQAKNIQYF
>TRBV12-3/TRBV12-4|.|.|TRBJ2-4
TGTGCCAGCAGTGCTAGTATTCTGGGGACACATACAAAAAACATTCAGTACTTC
CASSASILGTHTKNIQYF
>TRBV29-1|.|.|TRBJ2-7
TGCAGCGCTATCGTACAGGGATCCTACGAGCAGTACTTC
CSAIVQGSYEQYF
>TRBV20-1|.|.|TRBJ1-5
TGCAGTGCTAGAACTACAGGGTCGAGCGATCAGCCCCAGCATTTT
CSARTTGSSDQPQHF
>TRBV9|.|.|TRBJ2-5
TGTGCCAGCAGCCCCCGGACGACCTTTCAAGAGACCCAGTACTTC
CASSPRTTFQETQYF
>TRBV24-1|TRBD1|few|TRBJ2-3
TGTGCCACCAGTTACGGGACAGGGTTCACAGATACGCAGTATTTT
CATSYGTGFTDTQYF
>TRBV2|.|many|TRBJ2-3
TGTGCCAGCAGTGAATGGGTTGACACAGATACGCAGTATTTT
CASSEWVDTDTQYF
>TRBV20-1|.|.|TRBJ2-3
TGCAGTGCTAGAGAAGTAAGACTAGGTTCCGGGGGCACGCAGTATTTT
CSAREVRLGSGGTQYF
>TRBV2|.|.|TRBJ2-5
TGTGCCAGCAGTGAAGGGCAAACCCAGTACTTC
CASSEGQTQYF
>TRBV27|.|.|TRBJ2-1
TGTGCCAGCAGTTTGGGTTTCAGGAGGGAGGTGGGGGAGTTCTTC
CASSLGFRREVGEFF
>TRBV15|.|.|TRBJ1-5
TGTGCCACCAGCAGAGACCCATCGACCCAGCCCCAGCATTTT
CATSRDPSTQPQHF
>TRBV6-1|.|few|TRBJ1-3
TGTGCCAGCAGACGGGGTACCGACACCATATATTTT
CASRRGTDTIYF
>TRBV4-1|TRBD2|few|TRBJ2-1
TGCGCCAGCAGCCAAGAGGGGGCTCTAGCGGGAGGCGAGCAGTTCTTC
CASSQEGALAGGEQFF
>TRBV14|TRBD2|few|TRBJ2-1
TGTGCCAGCAGCCCGGGGGGGGGTAAGGCCTACAATGAGCAGTTCTTC
CASSPGGGKAYNEQFF
>TRBV6-1|.|.|TRBJ2-1
TGTGCCAGCACCCACTCTTGGGGCAGTTCCTCCAATGAGCAGTTCTTC
CASTHSWGSSSNEQFF
>TRBV29-1|.|.|TRBJ2-1
TGCAGCGTTGAAAAGAGCCGAATGTTCTTC
CSVEKSRMFF
>TRBV5-1|TRBD1|few|TRBJ1-4
TGCGCCAGTACAGGGGGCAGGCCTAATGAAAAACTGTTTTTT
CASTGGRPNEKLFF
>TRBV4-1|TRBD1|few|TRBJ2-7
TGCGCCAGCAGCCAAGTCCGCGGACAGGGCTACGAGCAGTACTTC
CASSQVRGQGYEQYF
>TRBV3-1|TRBD2|many|TRBJ2-2
TGTGCCAGCAGCTCGCGGACTAGGAACACCGGGGAGCTGTTTTTT
CASSSRTRNTGELFF
>TRBV28|.|many|TRBJ1-2
TGTGCCAGCAGTTTAAACACGGACAGCATTAACTATGGCTACACCTTC
CASSLNTDSINYGYTF
>TRBV9|.|.|TRBJ2-3
TGTGCCAGCAGCGTAGGCTGGGGGAGGTCCACAGATACGCAGTATTTT
CASSVGWGRSTDTQYF
>TRBV12-3/TRBV12-4|TRBD1|many|TRBJ1-4
TGTGCCAGCTCCGCGAACAGGGGTAGATATGAAAAACTGTTTTTT
CASSANRGRYEKLFF
>TRBV6-1|TRBD2|few|TRBJ2-4
TGTGCCAGCAGTGTAACCCCCGGGGGGAAAAACATTCAGTACTTC
CASSVTPGGKNIQYF
>TRBV20-1|.|many|TRBJ1-2
TGCAGTGCGACGACCCCGTCTAACTATGGCTACACCTTC
CSATTPSNYGYTF
>TRBV24-1|.|few|TRBJ2-5
TGTGCCACCAGTGACAGCCCCCAGGACACTCAAGAGACCCAGTACTTC
CATSDSPQDTQETQYF
>TRBV12-3/TRBV12-4|.|few|TRBJ1-1
TGTGCCAGCAAACCTGTTCAGAACACTGAAGCTTTCTTT
CASKPVQNTEAFF
>TRBV29-1|TRBD2|.|TRBJ2-1
TGCAGCGTTTTGCAGGTCGTCGGACTAGCGGCATACAATGAGCAGTTCTTC
CSVLQVVGLAAYNEQFF
>TRBV5-6|.|.|TRBJ1-4
TGTGCCAGCAGCTTGAAGAACAGGCCGAATGAAAAACTGTTTTTT
CASSLKNRPNEKLFF
>TRBV28|TRBD2|many|TRBJ2-3
TGTGCCAGCAGGGAGGAACGACTAGCGGGAGGGAACGCAGATACGCAGTATTTT
CASREERLAGGNADTQYF
>TRBV12-3/TRBV12-4|TRBD2|.|TRBJ2-7
TGTGCCAGCAGTCCAACTAGCGGGAGTCGTACTTGGGGCGAGCAGTACTTC
CASSPTSGSRTWGEQYF
>TRBV7-3|TRBD2|.|TRBJ2-1
TGTGCCAGCAGCTTAGGCGGGAGAAATGGGGATGAGCAGTTCTTC
CASSLGGRNGDEQFF
>TRBV10-1|.|.|TRBJ1-5
TGCGCCAGCAGTGAGTCGTTCTACGGGCCCCAGCATTTT
CASSESFYGPQHF
>TRBV15|.|few|TRBJ2-1
TGTGCCACCAGCAGAGGAACTGGAGAGCAGTTCTTC
CATSRGTGEQFF
>TRBV7-8|TRBD2|.|TRBJ2-7
TGTGCCAGCAGCTCGGCCGGGGGGGCCTTTATTTCCTACGAGCAGTACTTC
CASSSAGGAFISYEQYF
>TRBV7-6|.|few|TRBJ2-7
TGTGCCAGCAGCTTAAAGGACGGGGCTCCCTCCGAGCAGTACTTC
CASSLKDGAPSEQYF
>TRBV6-1|.|many|TRBJ2-7
TGTGCCAGCAGTGATCTTACCTACGAGCAGTACTTC
CASSDLTYEQYF
>TRBV20-1|.|many|TRBJ2-7
TGCAGTGCTAGAGATGAGGCCGGGGTGGCGTTGGCCGAGCAGTACTTC
CSARDEAGVALAEQYF
>TRBV19|TRBD2|few|TRBJ2-2
TGTGCCAGTAGACCTCCCGGACTAGCGGGAGGGGCCGGGGAGCTGTTTTTT
CASRPPGLAGGAGELFF
>TRBV27|.|.|TRBJ2-5
TGTGCCAGCAGTTTAATCCCCCTGGGAGGTGAGACCCAGTACTTC
CASSLIPLGGETQYF
>TRBV4-1|.|.|TRBJ2-5
TGCGCCAGCAGCCAAGTTGGGCGGGAGACCCAGTACTTC
CASSQVGRETQYF
>TRBV4-1|.|.|TRBJ2-1
TGCGCCAGCAGCGCGTCCCAAAGCTCCTACAATGAGCAGTTCTTC
CASSASQSSYNEQFF
>TRBV20-1|TRBD2|few|TRBJ2-5
TGCAGTGCTTCATTTAGCGGGACGTACCAAGAGACCCAGTACTTC
CSASFSGTYQETQYF
>TRBV11-2|.|few|TRBJ1-6
TGTGCCAGCAGCCGAGCGACAGGTTATAATTCACCCCTCCACTTT
CASSRATGYNSPLHF
>TRBV12-3/TRBV12-4|TRBD2|.|TRBJ2-3
TGTGCCAGCAGTTCCCGACCGGGACTAGCTACAGATACGCGGTATTTT
CASSSRPGLATDTRYF
>TRBV5-1|.|.|TRBJ1-5
TGCGCCAGCAGCACCAAGCCCACCCAGCCCCAGCATTTT
CASSTKPTQPQHF